This is a list of T cell receptor beta chains from one sample in a study of response to subunit inactivated influenza vaccine. One entry per CDR3 protein results from TCRdb running MiXCR on the RT-PCR reads. The data show a few hundred thousand distinct CDR3 sequences, with about 15% seen just once and 8.5% to 14% held by the top ten. The specimen comprised PBMCs from blood, sampled roughly 12 days after vaccination. The origin of the receptors is a man in his forties or fifties who received an inactivated influenza vaccine. Both conserved end residues are part of each CDR3. A D gene is named only where the DNA matches it firmly. Clone size appears in some rows only: once, few, many, or a class for an expanded clone.

size	D	V	J	DNA	CDR3
-	TRBD2	TRBV10-3	TRBJ2-1	TGTGCCATCAGTGACGTCGGGACTAGCGGCAATGAGCAGTTCTTC	CAISDVGTSGNEQFF
few	-	TRBV7-6	TRBJ2-1	TGTGCCAGCAGCTTAGCGCCTGTGGTATCCTACAATGAGCAGTTCTTC	CASSLAPVVSYNEQFF
few	TRBD1	TRBV4-3	TRBJ2-7	TGCGCCAGCAGCCGCCAGACAGGGAACGAGCAGTACTTC	CASSRQTGNEQYF
few	-	TRBV20-1	TRBJ2-5	TGCAGTGCCCCACAAGGGTCGGGGGAGACCCAGTACTTC	CSAPQGSGETQYF
few	TRBD2	TRBV15	TRBJ2-1	TGTGCCACCAGCAGAGGCTTAGCGGGTTCCTACAATGAGCAGTTCTTC	CATSRGLAGSYNEQFF
few	-	TRBV5-4	TRBJ1-2	TGTGCCAGCAGCTTGGGGAACAGGGATGACTATGGCTACACCTTC	CASSLGNRDDYGYTF
few	-	TRBV5-1	TRBJ2-5	TGCGCCAGCAGCTTGCAGCGAGTACAAGAGACCCAGTACTTC	CASSLQRVQETQYF
-	TRBD2	TRBV24-1	TRBJ2-7	TGTGCCACCAGTGACCCAAGCGGGATGGAGAACGAGCAGTACTTC	CATSDPSGMENEQYF
-	TRBD1	TRBV10-3	TRBJ2-7	TGTGCCATCAAATCCTCGGGACAGGGGGCTACAGCGTACTTC	CAIKSSGQGATAYF
-	-	TRBV11-2	TRBJ2-7	TGTGCCAGCAGCTCGCCGGGGGTCTCCTCCTACGAGCAGTACTTC	CASSSPGVSSYEQYF
few	TRBD2	TRBV4-1	TRBJ2-4	TGCGCCAGCAGCCTCCAGGCCAGCGGGGGGACCCAAAACATTCAGTACTTC	CASSLQASGGTQNIQYF
-	-	TRBV7-2	TRBJ2-7	TGTGCCAGCAGCGCCCGGGTCAGGGACTCCGAGCAGTACTTC	CASSARVRDSEQYF
few	-	TRBV4-3	TRBJ2-7	TGCGCCAGCAGCCAAGATCGTTGGCTGGGCGAGCAGTACTTC	CASSQDRWLGEQYF
-	-	TRBV5-8	TRBJ2-7	TGTGCCAGCAGCTCTGGGCCCCATAAGGACTACGAGCAGTACTTC	CASSSGPHKDYEQYF
many	-	TRBV7-9	TRBJ1-1	TGTGCCAGCAGCTTCGAGGGAACTGAAGCTTTCTTT	CASSFEGTEAFF
many	-	TRBV3-1	TRBJ2-7	TGTGCCAGCATAAGTCAGGGAAAGGTTAGGGAGCAGTACTTC	CASISQGKVREQYF
-	-	TRBV5-5	TRBJ1-1	TGTGCCAGCAGCCTACAAGGGGGTTCGAACACTGAAGCTTTCTTT	CASSLQGGSNTEAFF
medium-sized	-	TRBV29-1	TRBJ2-3	TGCAGCGTTGAAGTTAAGGGGTCTAGCACAGATACGCAGTATTTT	CSVEVKGSSTDTQYF
-	-	TRBV7-9	TRBJ2-1	TGTGCCAGCAGCCCCCCACGGGGTTCATACAATGAGCAGTTCTTC	CASSPPRGSYNEQFF
-	TRBD1	TRBV9	TRBJ2-1	TGTGCCAGCAGCGACTGGGACAGGGGACTCGGTGAGCAGTTCTTC	CASSDWDRGLGEQFF
few	-	TRBV7-2	TRBJ2-5	TGTGCCAGCAGCTTATCGAGACAATTCTTAGAGACCCAGTACTTC	CASSLSRQFLETQYF
-	-	TRBV12-3/TRBV12-4	TRBJ1-2	TGTGCCAGCAGTGACCAGGGTGGGACCTATGGCTACACCTTC	CASSDQGGTYGYTF
few	-	TRBV20-1	TRBJ1-1	TGCAGTGCTAGAGACGGCAGCTCTCCCACTGAAGCTTTCTTT	CSARDGSSPTEAFF
few	-	TRBV20-1	TRBJ2-7	TGCAGTGCTAGGCCTAGCGAGACCTACGAGCAGTACTTC	CSARPSETYEQYF
few	TRBD2	TRBV20-1	TRBJ2-1	TGCAGTGCCCTAAGCGGGAGGTTCTACAATGAGCAGTTCTTC	CSALSGRFYNEQFF
once	-	TRBV9	TRBJ2-5	TGTGCCAGCAGCGTAGATGGCCGGGAGACCCAGTACTTC	CASSVDGRETQYF
many	TRBD2	TRBV11-3	TRBJ2-5	TGTGCCAGCAGCCTCCGGACTAGCGGGTTTCAAGAGACCCAGTACTTC	CASSLRTSGFQETQYF
-	TRBD1	TRBV4-3	TRBJ2-5	TGCGCCAGCAGCCCTTTCGACAGGGGGCTTGGGGAGACCCAGTACTTC	CASSPFDRGLGETQYF
-	TRBD1	TRBV10-2	TRBJ1-2	TGCGCCAGCAACTTCGGACAGGTTCCCAACTATGGCTACACCTTC	CASNFGQVPNYGYTF
few	TRBD2	TRBV10-3	TRBJ2-7	TGTGCCATCATCGGGACTAGCGGAGTCCCGGCCTACGAGCAGTACTTC	CAIIGTSGVPAYEQYF
few	-	TRBV6-2/TRBV6-3	TRBJ2-7	TGTGCCAGCAGCTACGCCCCCACTAGGCAGCACTCCTACGAGCAGTACTTC	CASSYAPTRQHSYEQYF
few	TRBD2	TRBV20-1	TRBJ2-1	TGCAGTGCTAGAGAAGCGGGAGGGCCCCACAATGAGCAGTTCTTC	CSAREAGGPHNEQFF
few	-	TRBV11-2	TRBJ2-3	TGTGCCAGCAGCTTAGATCTAGGGGGGTTCGCCACAGATACGCAGTATTTT	CASSLDLGGFATDTQYF
many	TRBD2	TRBV5-1	TRBJ2-2	TGCGCCAGCAGCCCAGTGACTAGCGGGAGCGGCGGGGAGCTGTTTTTT	CASSPVTSGSGGELFF
-	-	TRBV20-1	TRBJ2-7	TGCAGTGCTCCCCGAGGGTGGGACGCAACCTACGAGCAGTACTTC	CSAPRGWDATYEQYF
-	TRBD2	TRBV20-1	TRBJ2-3	TGCAGTGCCCAACCCGGGACTACTGCACGCAATACGCAGTATTTT	CSAQPGTTARNTQYF
few	TRBD2	TRBV20-1	TRBJ2-1	TGCAGTGCTCCTAGCGGGAGGGGAGTCCATGAGCAGTTCTTC	CSAPSGRGVHEQFF
few	-	TRBV28	TRBJ2-5	TGTGCCAGCAGTCCGCGCCTTCTAGGCGGCGGAGAGACCCAGTACTTC	CASSPRLLGGGETQYF
-	-	TRBV6-5	TRBJ2-5	TGTGCCAGCAGTTACACGATCGCGGCGGGGGCAGAGACCCAGTACTTC	CASSYTIAAGAETQYF
-	-	TRBV4-3	TRBJ2-7	TGCGCCAGCAGCCGAAGAGGGGGACCCGCTTTTGGAGTCCTCTCCTACGAGCAGTACTTC	CASSRRGGPAFGVLSYEQYF
few	-	TRBV11-2	TRBJ2-3	TGTGCCAGCAGCTTATATGACAACACAGATACGCAGTATTTT	CASSLYDNTDTQYF
many	-	TRBV20-1	TRBJ1-1	TGCAGTGCTTTGGACAGAGTGGGCACTGAAGCTTTCTTT	CSALDRVGTEAFF
few	-	TRBV7-6	TRBJ2-1	TGTGCCAGCAGCTTAGATTTAATGGTAAACAATGAGCAGTTCTTC	CASSLDLMVNNEQFF
-	-	TRBV4-2	TRBJ1-3	TGTGCCAGCAGCCAAGATCCAGGTGGGGGATCGGGAAACACCATATATTTT	CASSQDPGGGSGNTIYF
-	-	TRBV11-2	TRBJ2-7	TGTGCCAGCAGCGCAACTGGTATCCCCCAGGTCGAGCAGTACTTC	CASSATGIPQVEQYF
few	-	TRBV3-1	TRBJ1-6	TGTGCCAGCAGCCGAAAGCCCTCCGATTCACCCCTCCACTTT	CASSRKPSDSPLHF
-	TRBD1	TRBV28	TRBJ1-2	TGTGCCAGCAGTTGGACAGGGACTAACTATGGCTACACCTTC	CASSWTGTNYGYTF
-	-	TRBV20-1	TRBJ2-7	TGCAGTGCTAGAAAAGGCCCCGGGACAAGCTCCTACGAGCAGTACTTC	CSARKGPGTSSYEQYF
few	-	TRBV5-1	TRBJ2-3	TGCGCCAGCAGCTTGGTCGCCAGTGATACGCAGTATTTT	CASSLVASDTQYF
many	-	TRBV29-1	TRBJ1-5	TGCAGCGTTGTCCCAGGGGATATCAATCAGCCCCAGCATTTT	CSVVPGDINQPQHF